This T cell receptor (beta chain) is drawn from a study of blood T cell repertoires in COVID-19. This CDR3 is 12 amino acids long. Trimming stripped 5 bases from V and 7 bases from J, with 11 bases between. The germline V gene encodes CDR1 SGHVS and CDR2 FQNEAQ. Source study methods: Scientists estimated how many nucleated cells there were by amplifying reference gene primers. Sequencing was performed with immunoSEQ multiplex PCR; in TCRdb, only in-frame clones are kept and a portion is missing. The V and J calls and clone size were taken over from that table, and D and trimming were inferred from the DNA. This table holds some 270,000 clones, 65% to 90% found once.

What was sequenced was PBMCs or T cells enriched from blood (not recorded which). This TCR came from a woman aged 45-65 years with acute COVID-19. The V gene is TRBV7-8, the J gene TRBJ1-1; D remains ambiguous. The DNA for the CDR3 is TGTGCCAGCAGCCCGGCTAGAAGTGAAGCTTTCTTT. The encoded protein is CASSPARSEAFF.